What follows are 14 T cell receptor beta chains derived from one specimen sequenced in a study of radiotherapy plus CTLA-4 blockade in lung cancer. Libraries were prepared by immunoSEQ multiplex PCR; TCRdb keeps only in-frame clonotypes and omits some of them. The top ten clones hold under 4% of a sample with about 95,000 clones, 82% of them seen once. The sample here was peripheral blood, taken from a patient treated with radiotherapy plus ipilimumab. The origin of the receptors is a human donor with non-small cell lung cancer who had a partial response to radiotherapy plus ipilimumab.

A single count supports this clone. This chain links TRBV28 with TRBJ2-4, with 9 bases aligning to TRBD2. The CDR3 has 15 amino acids. The junction had 2 bases not matched to a gene; V was cut back by 5 bases and J by 0 bases. Germline V gene lookup returns CDR1 MDHEN and CDR2 SYDVKM. The CDR3 nucleotides read TGTGCCAGCAGTGGTAGCGGGAGAGCCAAAAACATTCAGTACTTC. This encodes CASSGSGRAKNIQYF.

The chain is built from TRBV28 and TRBJ2-6; D is possibly TRBD1 (5 bases). Germline values: CDR1 MDHEN, CDR2 SYDVKM. Trimming shortened V by 5 bases and J by 0 bases, and 14 bases separated the two germline ends. This CDR3 has 17 residues. The CDR3 is CASSARQLSSGANVLTF. In DNA, the CDR3 is TGTGCCAGCAGTGCACGACAGCTTAGCTCTGGGGCCAACGTCCTGACTTTC.

The gene calls are TRBV18 and TRBJ1-1; D unresolved. In germline, CDR1 is KGHSH, CDR2 LQKENI. The CDR3 sequence is 17 residues long. Trimming left V 8 bases short and J 5 bases short, with 27 bases between. The CDR3 protein is CASAIPTTGVDGTEAFF. CDR3 nucleotides: TGTGCCAGCGCAATACCTACGACCGGGGTAGATGGGACTGAAGCTTTCTTT.

The rearrangement links TRBV29-1 to TRBJ2-1; TRBD2 aligns across 11 bases. CDR3 length: 13 amino acids. The germline V gene has CDR1 SQVTM and CDR2 ANQGSEA. V trimming: 2 bases; J trimming: 8 bases; junction bases outside the gene matches: 2. The CDR3 DNA is TGCAGCGTTGAAACTAGCGGGAGCGATGAGCAGTTCTTC. This codes for CSVETSGSDEQFF.

The chain recombines TRBV28 with TRBJ2-3; the D is unclear. In germline, CDR1 is MDHEN, CDR2 SYDVKM. The CDR3 is 11 amino acids. V was clipped by 7 bases and J by 6 bases, with 8 bases between them. CDR3 bases: TGTGCCAGCACCCTCCGGGATACGCAGTATTTT. Translating it yields CASTLRDTQYF.

This clone was observed once. This chain connects TRBV5-1 to TRBJ1-2; TRBD1 agrees at 7 bases. V shed 0 bases, J shed 5 bases, and the junction held 1 base outside the gene matches. The CDR3 contains 13 residues. Germline CDR1 is SGHRS and CDR2 is YFSETQ. Here the CDR3 DNA reads TGCGCCAGCAGCTTGGAGGGGGCGTATGGCTACACCTTC. This encodes CASSLEGAYGYTF.

The gene calls are TRBV6-5 and TRBJ2-3, with D tentatively TRBD2 (6 bases). Trimming stripped 0 bases from V and 0 bases from J, with 10 bases between. Germline CDR1 is MNHEY and CDR2 is SVGAGI. This CDR3 contains 16 residues. The CDR3 spells CASSYSWSGSTDTQYF. The CDR3 bases are TGTGCCAGCAGTTACTCGTGGAGCGGGAGCACAGATACGCAGTATTTT.

The V gene is TRBV18, the J gene TRBJ2-3; 7 positions agree with TRBD2. Germline CDR1 and CDR2: KGHSH and LQKENI. The CDR3 is 16 amino acids. Germline trimming cut 3 bases from V and 1 base from J; bases unmatched to any gene: 7. The CDR3 DNA reads as TGTGCCAGCTCACCCAACGGGGGAGGGGGCACAGATACGCAGTATTTT. Translated: CASSPNGGGGTDTQYF.

The genes are TRBV9 and TRBJ1-3, with D possibly being TRBD1 (5 bases). This CDR3 region has 17 residues. Trimming cost V 4 bases and J 2 bases, with 19 bases left between them. The germline V gene encodes CDR1 SGDLS and CDR2 YYNGEE. This chain's CDR3 is CASSPDLPPGTGNTIYF. The CDR3 nucleotides read TGTGCCAGCAGCCCCGATCTCCCCCCAGGGACTGGAAACACCATATATTTT. Variable domain in full (rest from reference TRBV9 and TRBJ1-3): DSGVTQTPKHLITATGQRVTLRCSPRSGDLSVYWYQQSLDQGLQFLIQYYNGEERAKGNILERFSAQQFPDLHSELNLSSLELGDSALYFCASSPDLPPGTGNTIYFGEGSWLTVV.

The CDR3 protein is CASSSQTSGRATGELFF. CDR3 nucleotide sequence: TGTGCCAGCAGCTCCCAAACTAGCGGGAGGGCCACCGGGGAGCTGTTTTTT. The genes are TRBV7-3 and TRBJ2-2; 13 bases are shared with TRBD2. The CDR3 length is 17 residues. CDR1 is SGHTA, CDR2 FQGTGA, per germline. Trimming at V came to 4 bases and at J to 4 bases, leaving 6 bases not matched to a gene.

The rearrangement uses TRBV27 and TRBJ1-5, with 8 positions matching TRBD1. J lost 7 bases, V lost 6 bases, and 8 bases had no gene match. Germline V gives CDR1 MNHEY, CDR2 SMNVEV (reference sequence). This CDR3 has 14 residues. CDR3 bases: TGTGCCAGCAGCCCCTATGGACAGGGCCAGCCCCAGCATTTT. Translation: CASSPYGQGQPQHF.

In its sample, this clone was seen once. The V and J genes are TRBV7-2 and TRBJ2-5, with 7 bases fitting TRBD2. CDR3 size: 13 residues. Germline lookup yields CDR1 SGHTA and CDR2 FQGNSA. V gave up 8 bases and J gave up 1 base; unmatched junction bases: 4. This CDR3 reads CASQAGPQETQYF. DNA for the CDR3: TGTGCCAGCCAAGCGGGGCCCCAAGAGACCCAGTACTTC.

The chain links TRBV18 to TRBJ2-1, with 12 positions matching TRBD1. After removal of 6 bases from V and 8 bases from J, the junction contained 8 bases not matched to a gene. Germline loops: CDR1 KGHSH, CDR2 LQKENI. The CDR3 has 15 amino acids. CDR3 region: CASSDLGTGGYEQFF. In DNA, the CDR3 is TGTGCCAGCTCCGACCTCGGGACAGGGGGCTATGAGCAGTTCTTC.

This clone appeared once. V usage is TRBV2 and J usage is TRBJ2-5; D might be TRBD1 (5 bases). This CDR3 region has 14 residues. Between the trimmed V and J ends, which lost 10 bases and 2 bases, there was a span of 17 bases. CDR1 and CDR2 from the germline V gene are SNHLY and FYNNEI. The CDR3 here is CATSWGSRQETQYF. CDR3 DNA sequence: TGTGCCACCTCCTGGGGCAGCCGTCAAGAGACCCAGTACTTC.